A single sample is the source of the 32 T cell receptor beta chains below, sequenced in a study of blood T cell repertoires in COVID-19. Assay used: immunoSEQ multiplex PCR; TCRdb lists only in-frame clones, some missing. The sample contains about 210,000 clones, 85% of which appear only once. The sample taken for sequencing was peripheral blood. These receptors were taken from a man aged 45 to 65 with COVID-19, enrolled during active disease.

The chain has TRBV10-3 and TRBJ2-2; D may be TRBD1 (6 bases). CDR1 is ENHRY, CDR2 SYGVKD, per germline. CDR3 length: 15 amino acids. Trimming removed 2 bases from V and 2 bases from J, with 9 bases in between. The CDR3 coding sequence is TGTGCCATCAGTGAGGGCAGGGGAAACACCGGGGAGCTGTTTTTT. The encoded protein is CAISEGRGNTGELFF.

The J gene is TRBJ1-6, the V gene TRBV30, with unresolved D. V was clipped by 5 bases and J by 5 bases, with 13 bases between them. Germline values: CDR1 GTSNPN, CDR2 SVGIG (reference sequence). The CDR3 extends over 14 amino acids. The CDR3 spells CAWAGLTNNSPLHF. In DNA, the CDR3 is TGTGCCTGGGCAGGTTTGACAAATAATTCACCCCTCCACTTT.

There are a few counts of this clone. The gene calls are TRBV3-1 (or the pseudogene TRBV3-2) and TRBJ2-7, with D perhaps matching TRBD1 (6 bases). The CDR3 runs to 14 residues. Between the trimmed V and J ends, which lost 1 base and 4 bases, there was a span of 11 bases. The germline CDR1 and CDR2 sequences are LGHDT and YNNKEL (reference sequence). CDR3 sequence (DNA): TGTGCCAGCAGCCAAGCCAGGGGCGATTACGAGCAGTACTTC. Encoded protein: CASSQARGDYEQYF.

This chain connects TRBV2 to TRBJ2-1; 9 bases fit TRBD2. This CDR3 contains 16 residues. V lost 6 bases to trimming and J lost 4 bases; unmatched junction nucleotides: 10. In germline, CDR1 is SNHLY, CDR2 FYNNEI. DNA for the CDR3: TGTGCCAGCAGGATCTTTAGCGGGGGCCGTTACAATGAGCAGTTCTTC. It yields the protein CASRIFSGGRYNEQFF.

This sequence joins TRBV20-1 and TRBJ2-3; D may be TRBD2 (6 bases). Trimming took off 7 bases at V and 6 bases at J, with 11 bases between the two ends. The CDR3 runs 11 residues. Germline V lookup: CDR1 DFQATT, CDR2 SNEGSKA (reference sequence). CDR3 loop: CSERAGDTQYF. CDR3 nucleotides: TGCAGTGAGCGGGCAGGTGATACGCAGTATTTT.

This clone was detected only once. The rearrangement uses TRBV7-9 and TRBJ2-7; tentatively, D is TRBD2 (5 bases). The CDR3 covers 11 residues. Between the trimmed V and J ends, which lost 5 bases and 10 bases, there was a span of 12 bases. Germline CDR1 and CDR2: SEHNR and FQNEAQ (reference sequence). The CDR3 DNA reads TGTGCCAGCAGCCCCGCCGGGGTTCAGTACTTC. Translated, it gives CASSPAGVQYF.

The CDR3 sequence is CASTRTGHQETQYF. The CDR3 nucleotides read TGTGCCAGCACCCGGACAGGGCACCAAGAGACCCAGTACTTC. This chain connects TRBV7-9 to TRBJ2-5; TRBD1 matches 8 bases. The germline V gene has CDR1 SEHNR and CDR2 FQNEAQ (reference sequence). V trimming: 7 bases; J trimming: 0 bases; junction bases outside the gene matches: 4. This CDR3 spans 14 amino acids.

This chain uses TRBV11-2 with TRBJ2-5; D is possibly TRBD2 (6 bases). CDR1 and CDR2 (germline): SGHAT, FQNNGV. Trimming removed 0 bases from V and 8 bases from J, with 16 bases in between. This CDR3 comprises 15 residues. CDR3 nucleotides: TGTGCCAGCAGCTTAGAGGGGGGAGTTAGCGGAACCCAGTACTTC. Translating it yields CASSLEGGVSGTQYF.

This sequence joins TRBV2 and TRBJ2-1, with D hard to call. The CDR3 runs to 14 residues. With 4 bases removed from V and 8 bases from J, the gap between germline ends came to 15 bases. Germline V gene sequence: CDR1 SNHLY, CDR2 FYNNEI. CDR3 DNA: TGTGCCAGCAGTGCAGCAGTTTACATCGATGAGCAGTTCTTC. This codes for CASSAAVYIDEQFF.

The rearrangement uses TRBV28 and TRBJ2-5; possibly TRBD1 for D (6 bases). The CDR3 has 15 residues. Germline CDR1 reads MDHEN; CDR2 reads SYDVKM. Trimming stripped 4 bases from V and 2 bases from J, with 14 bases between. The CDR3 DNA reads TGTGCCAGCAGTTCACAGGACAGACCTCAAGAGACCCAGTACTTC. The encoded protein is CASSSQDRPQETQYF.

The chain carries TRBV25-1 and TRBJ2-3; 10 bases match TRBD1. J lost 4 bases, V lost 1 base, and 8 bases had no gene match. The CDR3 extends over 17 amino acids. Germline V CDR1 and CDR2: MGHDK, SYGVNS. The CDR3 loop is CASSELGGQGGSDTQYF. CDR3 bases: TGTGCCAGCAGTGAATTAGGCGGACAGGGGGGATCAGATACGCAGTATTTT.

This clone was recorded only once. The chain couples TRBV7-9 to TRBJ2-5; TRBD1 matches at 7 bases. Unmatched junction bases numbered 3, after V lost 6 bases and J lost 2 bases. Germline V gene sequence: CDR1 SEHNR, CDR2 FQNEAQ (reference sequence). This CDR3 spans 13 amino acids. The CDR3 loop reads CASRVTGQETQYF. CDR3 nucleotide sequence: TGTGCCAGCAGGGTGACAGGGCAAGAGACCCAGTACTTC.

The chain carries TRBV5-3 and TRBJ1-4; no definite D call. TRBV5-3 has ORF status, its function being uncertain. This CDR3 contains 20 residues. V lost 0 bases and J lost 0, with 21 bases in between. CDR3 bases: TGTGCCAGAAGCTTGGTTACGGAATCACAGCGGCCCACAACTAATGAAAAACTGTTTTTT. Amino acids: CARSLVTESQRPTTNEKLFF.

The V call is TRBV19, the J call TRBJ1-1; the D is unclear. The ends were cut back, 7 bases at V and 5 bases at J, with 14 bases in the middle. CDR3 length: 13 amino acids. Germline V gives CDR1 LNHDA, CDR2 SQIVND (reference sequence). In DNA, the CDR3 is TGTGCCAGTACCTCGCTCGCGAGTACTGAAGCTTTCTTT. Amino acid sequence: CASTSLASTEAFF.

There are many counts of this clone. V is TRBV6-4 and J is TRBJ2-2; D unresolved. The V gene's germline CDR1 is MRHNA and CDR2 SNTAGT. CDR3 length: 14 amino acids. V lost 9 bases to trimming and J lost 4 bases, with 15 bases between them. Here the CDR3 reads CASAPTPGTGELFF. The DNA for the CDR3 is TGTGCCAGTGCTCCGACTCCGGGCACCGGGGAGCTGTTTTTT.

The chain carries TRBV5-4 and TRBJ2-7; D is unclear. CDR3 size: 14 residues. The germline gives CDR1 SGHNT, CDR2 YYREEE (reference sequence). V gave up 2 bases and J gave up 0 bases, with 9 bases separating them. As DNA, the CDR3 is TGTGCCAGCAGCTTAATCGGGTACTCCTACGAGCAGTACTTC. It encodes CASSLIGYSYEQYF.

The CDR3 region is CASRTGGINQPQHF. CDR3 sequence (DNA): TGTGCCAGCAGAACAGGGGGGATCAATCAGCCCCAGCATTTT. This chain uses TRBV6-5 with TRBJ1-5, with 8 bases identical to TRBD1. The germline V gene has CDR1 MNHEY and CDR2 SVGAGI. This CDR3 is 14 amino acids long. Trimming removed 6 bases from V and 3 bases from J; junction bases left unmatched: 4.

Only one count was recorded for this clone. Compared with germline, one end of the junction differs, possibly owing to a read error. The gene calls are TRBV7-7 and TRBJ2-7, with 9 bases that match TRBD1. CDR1 and CDR2 (germline): SSHAT, FNYEAQ (reference sequence). CDR3 size: 13 residues. CDR3 in DNA: TGTGCTAGCAGTAGAGACAGGGGGGGCGAGCAGTACTTC. This encodes CASSRDRGGEQYF.

V gene TRBV6-1 combines with J gene TRBJ1-1; D is unclear. The CDR3 length is 15 residues. Germline V CDR1 and CDR2: MNHNS, SASEGT. The V and J ends lost 0 bases and 1 base respectively, with 9 bases between them. CDR3 nucleotides: TGTGCCAGCAGTGAAGCTATTGGCAGGAACACTGAAGCTTTCTTT. This codes for CASSEAIGRNTEAFF.

This chain connects TRBV6-5 to TRBJ2-5; tentative D call: TRBD2 (6 bases). The CDR3 covers 15 residues. From germline, CDR1 is MNHEY and CDR2 SVGAGI. Trimming cost V 6 bases and J 1 base, with 15 bases left between them. CDR3: CASSGGFGSQETQYF. The CDR3 DNA sequence: TGTGCCAGCAGCGGTGGTTTCGGGAGCCAAGAGACCCAGTACTTC.

The V call is TRBV4-1, the J call TRBJ2-3; a possible D gene is TRBD2 (7 bases). In germline, CDR1 is MGHRA, CDR2 YSYEKL. Trimming left V 3 bases short and J 4 bases short, with 14 bases between. The CDR3 has 15 amino acids. The CDR3 coding sequence is TGCGCCAGCAGCCACGTACGGGGGGCCCCAGATACGCAGTATTTT. Translation gives CASSHVRGAPDTQYF.

J is TRBJ1-2 and V is TRBV21-1; TRBD1, as called in the table, went unchecked against the DNA. TRBV21-1 is tagged as a pseudogene. CDR3 length equals 18 residues. The CDR3 DNA follows: TGTGCCAGCAGCAAGGGGACAGGCAGACGCCAAGCTAACTATGGCTACACCTTC. This sequence encodes CASSKGTGRRQANYGYTF.

This clone was recorded once. Other nucleotide sequences from this sample produce the same CDR3. For the CDR3, the DNA is TGTGCCAGCAGCGTAGAGGCAGGGAACACTGAAGCTTTCTTT. Encoded protein: CASSVEAGNTEAFF. The gene calls are TRBV9 and TRBJ1-1; D is uncertain. Germline V gene sequence: CDR1 SGDLS, CDR2 YYNGEE. V was pared by 0 bases and J by 1 base, with 7 bases between. The CDR3 totals 14 residues.

V usage is TRBV5-1 and J usage is TRBJ1-1; TRBD1 matches at 8 bases. Germline V lookup: CDR1 SGHRS, CDR2 YFSETQ. There are 16 residues in the CDR3. V gave up 0 bases and J gave up 0 bases; unmatched junction bases: 4. This chain's CDR3 is CASSLEPGGLNTEAFF. In nucleotides, the CDR3 is TGCGCCAGCAGCTTGGAACCAGGGGGCTTGAACACTGAAGCTTTCTTT.

This chain links TRBV6-5 with TRBJ1-1, with D unresolved. The CDR3 totals 14 residues. Germline lookup yields CDR1 MNHEY and CDR2 SVGAGI. Between the trimmed V and J ends, which lost 0 bases and 1 base, there was a span of 6 bases. The DNA of the CDR3 is TGTGCCAGCAGTTACTCGAGAAAGAACACTGAAGCTTTCTTT. Translation: CASSYSRKNTEAFF.

The gene calls are TRBV9 and TRBJ2-3; 8 bases align to TRBD1. Germline V gene lookup returns CDR1 SGDLS and CDR2 YYNGEE. The J segment lost 0 bases and the V segment lost 2 bases, leaving 5 bases of the junction unmatched. The length of the CDR3 is 16 residues. The CDR3 loop is CASSVRTGTSTDTQYF. The CDR3 DNA reads as TGTGCCAGCAGCGTTCGGACAGGGACGAGCACAGATACGCAGTATTTT.

This clone has a handful of counts. The CDR3 loop is CASSQTPSGEEPQHF. The DNA of the CDR3 is TGCGCCAGCAGTCAAACACCTTCGGGTGAGGAGCCCCAGCATTTT. The chain employs TRBV23-1 and TRBJ1-5, with D hard to call. TRBV23-1 is reported as an ORF; its role is uncertain. This CDR3 is built from 15 residues. V was cut by 2 bases and J by 8 bases, with 16 bases left in between.

This clone was recorded a few times. V and J are TRBV20-1 and TRBJ1-6, with D tentatively TRBD1 (6 bases). The CDR3 loop spans 13 amino acids. V lost 3 bases to trimming and J lost 9 bases, with 12 bases between them. Germline-derived CDR1 and CDR2 are DFQATT and SNEGSKA (reference sequence). CDR3 nucleotides: TGCAGTGCTAGTCAGGGGATAGGTTCACCCCTCCACTTT. It encodes CSASQGIGSPLHF.

Points on this clone: One end of the junction is discordant with germline, which a read error may explain. The V and J genes are TRBV20-1 and TRBJ2-7; the D gene is possibly TRBD1 (6 bases). Germline V gives CDR1 DFQATT, CDR2 SNEGSKA (reference sequence). The CDR3 contains 9 residues. CDR3 sequence (DNA): TGCAGCGCTAGGGCAGGGGTGGACTTC. Protein sequence: CSARAGVDF.

This chain links TRBV7-2 with TRBJ2-1; D unclear. CDR1 and CDR2 (germline): SGHTA, FQGNSA. V was clipped by 1 base and J by 5 bases, with 6 bases between them. The CDR3 sequence is 13 residues long. The DNA for the CDR3 is TGTGCCAGCAGCTTAGTCCACAACAATGAGCAGTTCTTC. It is translated as CASSLVHNNEQFF.

J is TRBJ1-6 and V is TRBV27, with 10 bases that match TRBD1. There are 15 residues in the CDR3. The junction had 6 bases not matched to a gene; V was cut back by 5 bases and J by 8 bases. Per the germline V gene, CDR1 is MNHEY and CDR2 is SMNVEV (reference sequence). This CDR3 is CASSIGDRGDSPLHF. In nucleotides, the CDR3 is TGTGCCAGCAGTATAGGGGACAGGGGTGATTCACCCCTCCACTTT.

The gene calls are TRBV28 and TRBJ2-3, with TRBD2 matching 9 bases. Germline V CDR1 and CDR2: MDHEN, SYDVKM. The CDR3 totals 14 residues. Germline trimming cut 5 bases from V and 11 bases from J; bases unmatched to any gene: 11. For the CDR3, the DNA is TGTGCCAGCAGTCCCCCGCCTCCACTAGCGGGGCAGTATTTT. Encoded protein: CASSPPPPLAGQYF. The entire variable domain, with the rest obtained from reference TRBV28 and TRBJ2-3, is as follows: DVKVTQSSRYLVKRTGEKVFLECVQDMDHENMFWYRQDPGLGLRLIYFSYDVKMKEKGDIPEGYSVSREKKERFSLILESASTNQTSMYLCASSPPPPLAGQYFGPGTRLTVL.